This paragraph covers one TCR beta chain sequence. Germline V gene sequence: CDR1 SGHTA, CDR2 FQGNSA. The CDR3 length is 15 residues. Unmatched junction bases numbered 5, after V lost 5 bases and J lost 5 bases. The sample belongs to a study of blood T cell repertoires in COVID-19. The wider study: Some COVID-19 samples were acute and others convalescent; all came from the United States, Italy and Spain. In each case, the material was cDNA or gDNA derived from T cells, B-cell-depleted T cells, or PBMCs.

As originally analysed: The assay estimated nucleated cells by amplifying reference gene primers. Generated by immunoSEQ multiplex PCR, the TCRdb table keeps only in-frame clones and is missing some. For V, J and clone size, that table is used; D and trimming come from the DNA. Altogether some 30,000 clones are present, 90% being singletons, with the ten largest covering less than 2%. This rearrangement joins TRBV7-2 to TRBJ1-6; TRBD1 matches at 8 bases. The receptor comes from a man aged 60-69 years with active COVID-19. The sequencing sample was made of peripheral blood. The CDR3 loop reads CASSRTGMDNSPLHF. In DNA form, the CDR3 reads TGTGCCAGCAGCCGGACAGGGATGGATAATTCACCCCTCCACTTT.